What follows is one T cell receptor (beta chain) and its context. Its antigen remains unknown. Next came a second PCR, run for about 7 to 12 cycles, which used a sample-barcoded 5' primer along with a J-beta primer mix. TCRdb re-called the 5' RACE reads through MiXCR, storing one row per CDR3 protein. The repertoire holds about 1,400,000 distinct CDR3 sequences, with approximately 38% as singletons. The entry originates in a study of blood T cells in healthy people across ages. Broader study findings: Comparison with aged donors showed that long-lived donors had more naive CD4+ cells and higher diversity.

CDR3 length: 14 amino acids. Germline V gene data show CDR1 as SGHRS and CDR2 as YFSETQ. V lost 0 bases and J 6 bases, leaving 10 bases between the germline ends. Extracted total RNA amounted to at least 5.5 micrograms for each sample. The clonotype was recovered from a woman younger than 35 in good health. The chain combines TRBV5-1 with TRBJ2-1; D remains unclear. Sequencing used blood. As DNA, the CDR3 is TGCGCCAGCAGCTTGGGAAGGGATGGCAATGAGCAGTTCTTC. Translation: CASSLGRDGNEQFF.